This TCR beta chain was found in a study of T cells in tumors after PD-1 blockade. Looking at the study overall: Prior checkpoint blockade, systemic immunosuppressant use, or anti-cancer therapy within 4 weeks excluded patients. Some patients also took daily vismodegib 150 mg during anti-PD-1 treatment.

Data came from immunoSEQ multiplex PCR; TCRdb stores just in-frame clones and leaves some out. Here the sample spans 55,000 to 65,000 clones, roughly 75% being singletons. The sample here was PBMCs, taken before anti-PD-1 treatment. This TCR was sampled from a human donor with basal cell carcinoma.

The CDR3 nucleotides read TGTGCCAGCAGTGAAAAGAGGGGCGTCACAGATACGCAGTATTTT. Amino acids: CASSEKRGVTDTQYF. V usage is TRBV6-1 and J usage is TRBJ2-3, with D possibly being TRBD1 or TRBD2 (5 bases each). V was cut by 2 bases and J by 2 bases, with 11 bases left in between. The length of the CDR3 is 15 residues. Germline lookup yields CDR1 MNHNS and CDR2 SASEGT.